This entry features one TCR beta chain sequence. This sample was taken from a study of T cell responses to AZD1222 COVID-19 vaccine. The CDR3 runs 18 residues. Clones were sequenced by immunoSEQ multiplex PCR, and TCRdb holds only the in-frame ones, with some missing. The sample has more than 150,000 clones, around 92% seen once. The chain couples TRBV7-5 to TRBJ1-4; TRBD1 was called by the table and not checked on the DNA. TRBV7-5 is a pseudogene locus. The sample consisted of peripheral blood, taken on day 0 of AZD1222 vaccination. This TCR was recovered from an adult in good health. The DNA for the CDR3 is TGTGCCAGAAGCTTAGCCCCGGAGCAGGGTACAACTAATGAAAAACTGTTTTTT. Its protein is CARSLAPEQGTTNEKLFF.